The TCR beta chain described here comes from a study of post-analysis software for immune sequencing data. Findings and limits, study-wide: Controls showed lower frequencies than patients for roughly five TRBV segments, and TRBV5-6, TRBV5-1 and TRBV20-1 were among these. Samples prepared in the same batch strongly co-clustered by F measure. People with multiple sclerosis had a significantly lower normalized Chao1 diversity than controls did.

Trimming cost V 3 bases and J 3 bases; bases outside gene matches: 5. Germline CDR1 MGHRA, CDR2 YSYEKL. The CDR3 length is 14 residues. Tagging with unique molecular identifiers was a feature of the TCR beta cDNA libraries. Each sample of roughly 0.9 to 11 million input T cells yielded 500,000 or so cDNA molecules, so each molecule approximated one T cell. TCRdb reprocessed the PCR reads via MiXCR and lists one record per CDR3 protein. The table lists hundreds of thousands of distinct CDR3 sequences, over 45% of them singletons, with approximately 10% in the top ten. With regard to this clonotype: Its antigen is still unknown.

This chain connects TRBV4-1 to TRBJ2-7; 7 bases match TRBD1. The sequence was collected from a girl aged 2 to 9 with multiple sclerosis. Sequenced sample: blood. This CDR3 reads CASSHGGQSYEQYF. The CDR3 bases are TGCGCCAGCAGCCATGGGGGACAGAGCTACGAGCAGTACTTC.